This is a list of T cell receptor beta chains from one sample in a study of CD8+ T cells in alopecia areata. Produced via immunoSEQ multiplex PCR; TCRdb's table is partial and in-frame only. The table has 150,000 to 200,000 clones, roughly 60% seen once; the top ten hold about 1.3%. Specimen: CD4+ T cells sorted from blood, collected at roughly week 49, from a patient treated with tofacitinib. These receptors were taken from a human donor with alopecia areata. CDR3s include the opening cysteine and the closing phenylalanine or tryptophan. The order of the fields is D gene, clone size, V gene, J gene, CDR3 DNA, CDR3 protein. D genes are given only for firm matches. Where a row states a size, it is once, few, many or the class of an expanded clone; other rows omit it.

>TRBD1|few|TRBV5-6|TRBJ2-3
TGTGCCAGCAGCTTGGGGACAGGCAGAACAGATACGCAGTATTTT
CASSLGTGRTDTQYF
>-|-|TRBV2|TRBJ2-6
TGTGCCAGGGAATCTGGGGCCAACGTCCTGACTTTC
CARESGANVLTF
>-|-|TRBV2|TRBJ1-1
TGTGCCAGCGAGAAGGAGGAGAACACTGAAGCTTTCTTT
CASEKEENTEAFF
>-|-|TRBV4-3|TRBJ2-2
TGCGCCAGCAGCCAACGTAAAGGGGGCGGGGAGCTGTTTTTT
CASSQRKGGGELFF
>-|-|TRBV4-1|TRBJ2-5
TGCGCCAGCAGCCCGACAGACCAAGAGACCCAGTACTTC
CASSPTDQETQYF
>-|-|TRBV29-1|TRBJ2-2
TGCAGCGTTGGGAACAGGGTCATCGGGGAGCTGTTTTTT
CSVGNRVIGELFF
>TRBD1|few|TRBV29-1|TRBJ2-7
TGCAGCGTTGATCCGGGACAGGGCTACGAGCAGTACTTC
CSVDPGQGYEQYF
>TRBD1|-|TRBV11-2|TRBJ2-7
TGTGCCAGCAGCCAGGCCACAGGGGGCTCCTACGAGCAGTACTTC
CASSQATGGSYEQYF
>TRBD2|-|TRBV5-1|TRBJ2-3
TGCGCCAGCAGTCGTAGCGGGGTCATCACAGATACGCAGTATTTT
CASSRSGVITDTQYF
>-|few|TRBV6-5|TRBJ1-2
TGTGCCAGCAATCCGGGTGGCTACACCTTC
CASNPGGYTF
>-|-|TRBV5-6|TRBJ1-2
TGTGCCAGCAGCTTGCCACAGTTTTATGGCTACACCTTC
CASSLPQFYGYTF
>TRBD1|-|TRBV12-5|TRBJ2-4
TGTGCTAGTGGTTTGGAGACAGGGTCGTACTTC
CASGLETGSYF
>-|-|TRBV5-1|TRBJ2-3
TGCGCCAGCAGCTTGATATTGGGCAGAGCTAGCACAGATACGCAGTATTTT
CASSLILGRASTDTQYF
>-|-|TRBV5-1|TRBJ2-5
TGCGCCAGCAGCTTGGGACAGATCCAAGAGACCCAGTACTTC
CASSLGQIQETQYF
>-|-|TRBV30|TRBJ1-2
TGTGCCTGGAGTCCGGGGGTGACAGGCGGTTACACCTTC
CAWSPGVTGGYTF
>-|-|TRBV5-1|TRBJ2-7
TGCGCCAGCAGGCTAAAACAGGGCTACGAGCAGTACTTC
CASRLKQGYEQYF
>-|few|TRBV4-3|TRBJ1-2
TGCGCCAGCAGCCAAGACGCAGGGAGGAACGGCTATGGCTACACCTTC
CASSQDAGRNGYGYTF
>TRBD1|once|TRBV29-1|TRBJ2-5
TGCAGCGTGGGGGACAGGGGGCCTCAAGAGACCCAGTACTTC
CSVGDRGPQETQYF
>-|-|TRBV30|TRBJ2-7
TGTGCCTGGAGTCCAACGGGCCACGAGCAGTACTTC
CAWSPTGHEQYF
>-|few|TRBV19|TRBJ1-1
TGTGCCAGTACCACGGGGGGCTATGAAGCTTTCTTT
CASTTGGYEAFF
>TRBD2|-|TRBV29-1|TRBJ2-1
TGCAGCGCTGGACGAGGGACTACCTACTACAATGAGCAGTTCTTC
CSAGRGTTYYNEQFF
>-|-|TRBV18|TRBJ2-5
TGTGCCAGCTCACCCGGACTCCTCGAGACCCAGTACTTC
CASSPGLLETQYF
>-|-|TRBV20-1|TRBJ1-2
TGCAGTGCTAGAGTTCCTTATGGCTACACCTTC
CSARVPYGYTF
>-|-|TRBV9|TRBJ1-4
TGTGCCAGCAGCGTAGGAACCGGGGGAGGTGAAAAACTGTTTTTT
CASSVGTGGGEKLFF
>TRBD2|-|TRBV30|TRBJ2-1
TGTGCCTGGAGTAGAGGGACTAGTAATGAGCAGTTCTTC
CAWSRGTSNEQFF
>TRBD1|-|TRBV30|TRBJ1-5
TGTGCCTGGAGTACACAGGGGCGATATCAGCCCCAGCATTTT
CAWSTQGRYQPQHF
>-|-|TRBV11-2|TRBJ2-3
TGTGCCAGCAGTCCCCGGTGGGGCACAGATACGCAGTATTTT
CASSPRWGTDTQYF
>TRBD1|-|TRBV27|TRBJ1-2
TGTGCCAGCAGTTCCCTGGGACAGCTCTATGGCTACACCTTC
CASSSLGQLYGYTF
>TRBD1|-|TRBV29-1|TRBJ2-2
TGCAGCGTGGGGACAGGGCGGACCGGGGAGCTGTTTTTT
CSVGTGRTGELFF
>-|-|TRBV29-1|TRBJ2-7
TGCAGCGTGCTTGCGACAGGAACTCGTAAATCCTCCTACGAGCAGTACTTC
CSVLATGTRKSSYEQYF
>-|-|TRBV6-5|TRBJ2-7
TGTGCCAGCAGTGACAGTCCCTACGAGCAGTACTTC
CASSDSPYEQYF
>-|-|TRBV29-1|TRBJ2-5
TGCAGCGTTGGAGGGCGGGCCCGGGATGAGACCCAGTACTTC
CSVGGRARDETQYF
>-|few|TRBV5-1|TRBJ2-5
TGCGCCAGCAGCTCCGGGGCGGGTCGGACTCAAGAGACCCAGTACTTC
CASSSGAGRTQETQYF
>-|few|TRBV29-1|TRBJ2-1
TGCAGCACCATGCCCCAGGGGGGGAGACTCAATGAGCAGTTCTTC
CSTMPQGGRLNEQFF
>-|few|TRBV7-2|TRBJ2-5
TGTGCCAGCAGCCCCGGGGGCTCGGGGGAGACCCAGTACTTC
CASSPGGSGETQYF
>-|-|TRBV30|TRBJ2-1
TGTGCCTGGAGTGAGAGGGGGAATGAGCAGTTCTTC
CAWSERGNEQFF
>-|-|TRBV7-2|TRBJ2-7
TGTGCCAGCAGCTTGGAACAGGGTTACTCCTACGAGCAGTACTTC
CASSLEQGYSYEQYF
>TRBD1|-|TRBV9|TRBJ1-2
TGTGCCAGCAGCCTAGGACAGGGGATATCAGATGGCTACACCTTC
CASSLGQGISDGYTF
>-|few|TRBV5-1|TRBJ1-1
TGCGCCAGCAGCCCATCAGGTGGGGCCACTGAAGCTTTCTTT
CASSPSGGATEAFF
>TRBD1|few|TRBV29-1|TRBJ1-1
TGCAGCGTTGTTTTTGGACAGGGGAGCACTGAAGCTTTCTTT
CSVVFGQGSTEAFF
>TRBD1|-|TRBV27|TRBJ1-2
TGTGCCAGCAGTAGAACAGGGGGGAACTATGGCTACACCTTC
CASSRTGGNYGYTF
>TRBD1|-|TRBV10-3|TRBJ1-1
TGTGCCATCAGTGATAAGGGACAGGGGGCTACTGAAGCTTTCTTT
CAISDKGQGATEAFF
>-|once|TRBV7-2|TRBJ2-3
TGTGCCAGCAGCTTAAGGTCTCCCGCTAGCACAGATACGCAGTATTTT
CASSLRSPASTDTQYF
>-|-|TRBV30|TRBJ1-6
TGTGCCTGGAGTTTTACGGCAGAATATAATTCACCCCTCCACTTT
CAWSFTAEYNSPLHF
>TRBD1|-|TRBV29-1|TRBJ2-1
TGCAGCGTGGAGAAGGGGGCCCTGGGGAATGAGCAGTTCTTC
CSVEKGALGNEQFF
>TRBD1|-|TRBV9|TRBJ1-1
TGTGCCAGCAGCGTAGGGCGGACAGGGAACCTTATGAACACTGAAGCTTTCTTT
CASSVGRTGNLMNTEAFF
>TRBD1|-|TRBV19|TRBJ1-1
TGTGCCAGTAGCGCAGGGGGCGCAAACACTGAAGCTTTCTTT
CASSAGGANTEAFF
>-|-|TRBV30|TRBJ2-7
TGTGCCTGGAGTGCCTCCTCCTACGAGCAGTACTTC
CAWSASSYEQYF